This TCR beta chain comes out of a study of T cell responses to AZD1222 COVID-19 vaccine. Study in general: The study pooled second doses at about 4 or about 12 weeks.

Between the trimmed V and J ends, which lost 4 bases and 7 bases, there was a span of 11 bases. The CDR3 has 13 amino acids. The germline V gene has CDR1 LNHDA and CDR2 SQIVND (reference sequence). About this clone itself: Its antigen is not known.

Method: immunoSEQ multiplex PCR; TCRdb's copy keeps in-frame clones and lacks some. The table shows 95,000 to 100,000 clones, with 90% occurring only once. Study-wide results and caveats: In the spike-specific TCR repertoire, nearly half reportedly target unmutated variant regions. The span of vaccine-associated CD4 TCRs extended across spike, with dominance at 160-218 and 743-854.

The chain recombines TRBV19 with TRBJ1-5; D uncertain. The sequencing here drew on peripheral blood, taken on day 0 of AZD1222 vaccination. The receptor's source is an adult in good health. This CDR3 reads CASSTTKGQPQHF. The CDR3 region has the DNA TGTGCCAGTAGTACAACCAAGGGACAGCCCCAGCATTTT.